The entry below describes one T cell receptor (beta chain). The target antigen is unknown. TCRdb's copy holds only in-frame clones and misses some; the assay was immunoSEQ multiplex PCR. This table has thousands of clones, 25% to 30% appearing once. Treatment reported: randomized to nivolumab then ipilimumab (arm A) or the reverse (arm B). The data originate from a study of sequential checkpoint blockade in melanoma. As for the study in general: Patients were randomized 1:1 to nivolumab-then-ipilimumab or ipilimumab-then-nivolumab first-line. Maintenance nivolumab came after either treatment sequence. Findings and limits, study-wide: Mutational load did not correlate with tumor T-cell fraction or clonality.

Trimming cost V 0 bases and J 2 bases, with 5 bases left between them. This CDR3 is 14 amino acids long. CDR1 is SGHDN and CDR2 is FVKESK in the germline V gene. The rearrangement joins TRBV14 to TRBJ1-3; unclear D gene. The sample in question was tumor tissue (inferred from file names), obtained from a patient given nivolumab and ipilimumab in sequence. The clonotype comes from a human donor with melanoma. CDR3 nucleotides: TGTGCCAGCAGCCAAGATTTGGCTGGAAACACCATATATTTT. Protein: CASSQDLAGNTIYF.